This T cell receptor beta chain was identified during a study of control samples from healthy donors and cancer patients. V lost 10 bases to trimming and J lost 6 bases, with 25 bases between them. Germline loops: CDR1 LNHDA, CDR2 SQIVND (reference sequence). CDR3 length equals 16 residues. The method was immunoSEQ multiplex PCR; TCRdb's version includes in-frame clones alone and lacks a portion of them. The sample records about 130,000 clones, 80% to 95% being singletons. This clonotype was obtained from a man aged 18-30 years in good health. This rearrangement joins TRBV19 to TRBJ2-1; TRBD2 is a possible D gene (7 bases). The sequenced sample was blood. CDR3 in DNA: TGTGCCACCACTAAAGGGGGGGCGACCGCCTCCAATGAGCAGTTCTTC. This codes for CATTKGGATASNEQFF.